This TCR beta chain was observed in a study of T cell responses to AZD1222 COVID-19 vaccine. Repertoires were generated with immunoSEQ multiplex PCR, while TCRdb's copy carries only in-frame clones and drops some. The sample contains some 120,000 clones, approximately 86% of which appear only once. The CDR3 extends over 13 amino acids. With 6 bases removed from V and 5 bases from J, the gap between germline ends came to 13 bases. From germline, CDR1 is SQVTM and CDR2 ANQGSEA. Study observations and caveats: Spike-specific TCR breadth rose after two AZD1222 doses, and depth rose as well. Clonal diversity may have been underestimated, and the donors were mostly white British, with more females than males. Reportedly, nearly half of unique spike TCRs recognized epitopes outside B.1.351/B.1.1.7 mutations.

Comments on this clone: Its antigen is not known.

This material consisted of peripheral blood, taken on day 0 of AZD1222 vaccination. This receptor was taken from an adult in good health. This chain connects TRBV29-1 to TRBJ2-2; maybe TRBD2 (5 bases). DNA of the CDR3: TGCAGCGTCCAAGCGGCCCCTACCGGGGAGCTGTTTTTT. Translated: CSVQAAPTGELFF.